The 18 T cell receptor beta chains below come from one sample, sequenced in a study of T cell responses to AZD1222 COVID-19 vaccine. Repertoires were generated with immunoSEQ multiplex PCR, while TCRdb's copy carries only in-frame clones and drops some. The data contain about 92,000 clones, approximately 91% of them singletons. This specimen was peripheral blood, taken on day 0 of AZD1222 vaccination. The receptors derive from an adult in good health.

CDR3 sequence: CASSLRQGQYF. In nucleotides, the CDR3 is TGTGCCAGCAGTTTACGGCAGGGGCAGTATTTT. This sequence joins TRBV12-3 or TRBV12-4 and TRBJ2-3, with TRBD1 as a possible D gene (5 bases). V was trimmed by 2 bases and J by 11 bases, leaving 8 bases between them. This CDR3 is 11 amino acids long.

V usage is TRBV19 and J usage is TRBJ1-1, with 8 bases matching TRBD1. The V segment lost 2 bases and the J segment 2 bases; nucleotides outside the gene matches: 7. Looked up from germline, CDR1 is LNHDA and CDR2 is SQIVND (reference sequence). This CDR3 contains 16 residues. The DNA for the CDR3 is TGTGCCAGTAGTATATCCCTGGACAGGGTTAACACTGAAGCTTTCTTT. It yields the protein CASSISLDRVNTEAFF.

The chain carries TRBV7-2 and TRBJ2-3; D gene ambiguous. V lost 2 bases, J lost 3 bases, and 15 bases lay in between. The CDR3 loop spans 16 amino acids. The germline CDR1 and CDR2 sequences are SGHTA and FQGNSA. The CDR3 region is CASSLMFASSTDTQYF. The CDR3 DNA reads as TGTGCCAGCAGCTTAATGTTTGCGTCCTCGACAGATACGCAGTATTTT.

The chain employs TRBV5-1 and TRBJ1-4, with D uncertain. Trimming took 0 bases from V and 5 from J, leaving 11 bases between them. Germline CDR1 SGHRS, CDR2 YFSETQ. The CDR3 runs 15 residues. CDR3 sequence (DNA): TGCGCCAGCAGCTTGGCTCTCAGAGAGAATGAAAAACTGTTTTTT. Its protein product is CASSLALRENEKLFF.

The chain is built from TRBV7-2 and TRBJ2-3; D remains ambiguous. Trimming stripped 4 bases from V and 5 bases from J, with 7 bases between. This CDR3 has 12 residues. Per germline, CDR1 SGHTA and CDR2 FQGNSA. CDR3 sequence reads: CASSSLRDTQYF. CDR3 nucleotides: TGTGCCAGCAGCTCACTAAGAGATACGCAGTATTTT. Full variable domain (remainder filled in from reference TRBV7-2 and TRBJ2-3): GAGVSQSPSNKVTEKGKDVELRCDPISGHTALYWYRQSLGQGLEFLIYFQGNSAPDKSGLPSDRFSAERTGGSVSTLTIQRTQQEDSAVYLCASSSLRDTQYFGPGTRLTVL.

CDR3 bases: TGTGCCAGCAGCCCTGTGGGGAGCGGGGGGGCAGGAGGGGAGACCCAGTACTTC. Amino acids: CASSPVGSGGAGGETQYF. The chain employs TRBV5-4 and TRBJ2-5, with 10 bases identical to TRBD2. CDR3 length: 18 residues. V was pared by 4 bases and J by 5 bases, with 17 bases of the junction left unmatched. Germline assignment: CDR1 SGHNT and CDR2 YYREEE (reference sequence).

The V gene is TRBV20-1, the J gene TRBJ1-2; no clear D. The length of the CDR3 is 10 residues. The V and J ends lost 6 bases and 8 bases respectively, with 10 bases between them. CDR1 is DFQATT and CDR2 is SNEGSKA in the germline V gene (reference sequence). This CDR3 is CSALRRGYTF. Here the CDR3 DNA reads TGCAGTGCCCTCCGACGGGGCTACACCTTC.

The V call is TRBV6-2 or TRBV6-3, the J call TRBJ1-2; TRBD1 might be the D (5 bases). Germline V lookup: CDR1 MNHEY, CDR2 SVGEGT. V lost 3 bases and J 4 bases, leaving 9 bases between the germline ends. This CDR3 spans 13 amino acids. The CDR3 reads CASSYAGTYGYTF. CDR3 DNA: TGTGCCAGCAGTTATGCAGGGACCTATGGCTACACCTTC.

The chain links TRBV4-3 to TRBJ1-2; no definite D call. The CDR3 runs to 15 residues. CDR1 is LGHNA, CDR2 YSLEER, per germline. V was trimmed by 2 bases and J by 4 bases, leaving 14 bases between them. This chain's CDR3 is CASSQNYADLYGYTF. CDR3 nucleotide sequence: TGCGCCAGCAGCCAAAATTATGCGGATCTCTATGGCTACACCTTC.

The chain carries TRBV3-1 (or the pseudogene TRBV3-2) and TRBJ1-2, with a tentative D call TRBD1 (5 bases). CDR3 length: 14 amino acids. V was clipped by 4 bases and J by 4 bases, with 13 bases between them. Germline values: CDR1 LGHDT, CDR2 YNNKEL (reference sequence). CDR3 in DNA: TGTGCCAGCAGCCCCAGACGGGGGGTCTATGGCTACACCTTC. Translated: CASSPRRGVYGYTF.

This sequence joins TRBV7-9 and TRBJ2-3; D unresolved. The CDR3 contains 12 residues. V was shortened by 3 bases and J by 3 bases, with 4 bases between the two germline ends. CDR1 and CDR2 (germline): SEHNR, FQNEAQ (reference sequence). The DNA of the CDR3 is TGTGCCAGCAGCTTGCAGACAGATACGCAGTATTTT. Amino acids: CASSLQTDTQYF.

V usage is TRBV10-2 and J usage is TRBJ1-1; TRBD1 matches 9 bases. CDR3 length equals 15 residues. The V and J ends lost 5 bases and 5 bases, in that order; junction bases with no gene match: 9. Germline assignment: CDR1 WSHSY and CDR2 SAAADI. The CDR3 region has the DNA TGCGCCAGCAGTACTACAGGGGGCTCGGGGACTGAAGCTTTCTTT. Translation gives CASSTTGGSGTEAFF.

The CDR3 sequence: CASSKGNTGGGDAEAFF. In nucleotides, the CDR3 is TGTGCCAGCAGCAAAGGAAACACCGGGGGCGGGGACGCTGAAGCTTTCTTT. This chain uses TRBV21-1 with TRBJ1-1. TRBV21-1 is classified as a pseudogene. This CDR3 has 17 amino acids.

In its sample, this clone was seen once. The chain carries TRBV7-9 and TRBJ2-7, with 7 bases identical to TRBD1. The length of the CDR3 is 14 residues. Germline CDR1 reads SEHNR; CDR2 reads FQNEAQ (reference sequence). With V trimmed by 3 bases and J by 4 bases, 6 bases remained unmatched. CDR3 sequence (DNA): TGTGCCAGCAGCTTCGCTACCAGGGGGTACGAGCAGTACTTC. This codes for CASSFATRGYEQYF.

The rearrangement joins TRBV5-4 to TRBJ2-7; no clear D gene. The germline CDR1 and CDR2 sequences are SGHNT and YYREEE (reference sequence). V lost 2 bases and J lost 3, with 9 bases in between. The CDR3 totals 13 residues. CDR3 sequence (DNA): TGTGCCAGCAGCTTCTACGGAAACTACGAGCAGTACTTC. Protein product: CASSFYGNYEQYF.

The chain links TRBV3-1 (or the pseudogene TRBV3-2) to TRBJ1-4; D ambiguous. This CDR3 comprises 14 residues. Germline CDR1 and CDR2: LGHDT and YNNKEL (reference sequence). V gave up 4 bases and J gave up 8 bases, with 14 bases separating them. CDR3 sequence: CASSPWDSSEKLFF. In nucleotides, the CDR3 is TGTGCCAGCAGCCCCTGGGATTCTTCGGAAAAACTGTTTTTT.

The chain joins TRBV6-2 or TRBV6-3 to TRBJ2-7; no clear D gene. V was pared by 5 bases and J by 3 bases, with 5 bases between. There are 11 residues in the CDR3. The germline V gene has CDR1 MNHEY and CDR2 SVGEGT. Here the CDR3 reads CASSPNYEQYF. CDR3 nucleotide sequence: TGTGCCAGCAGTCCCAACTACGAGCAGTACTTC.

In DNA form, the CDR3 reads TGTGCCAGTAGTACAAATCCCGGGACAGCCTCTGGAAACACCATATATTTT. Protein: CASSTNPGTASGNTIYF. This sequence joins TRBV19 and TRBJ1-3; TRBD1 matches at 7 bases. Germline trimming cut 4 bases from V and 0 bases from J; bases unmatched to any gene: 9. There are 17 residues in the CDR3. Germline V gene sequence: CDR1 LNHDA, CDR2 SQIVND (reference sequence).